This paragraph covers one TCR beta chain sequence. Which antigen it targets is not known. No base-level quality is on record; no much larger clone is a single base apart. Including cysteine and phenylalanine, the CDR3 has 13 amino acids. CDR3 DNA is the only sequence kept; it has 39 bases, read in frame from the first base. The germline V gene encodes CDR1 MNHEY and CDR2 SVGAGI. Trimming removed 6 bases from V and 1 base from J, leaving 9 bases between the germline ends. Genomic DNA was isolated from the sorted cells so that the TCRbeta CDR3 region could be sequenced. The immunoSEQ Assay was used for sequencing of TCRbeta CDR3 regions. In its TCRdb copy, this immuneACCESS table keeps in-frame sequences only and misses some clones. Where compared with another copy, unresolved V genes explain less than half of these, and the others have no known cause. The sample table holds roughly 75,000 clones, of which 86% were seen once. The top ten hold 2.5% to 3% of the sample.

This sample was included in a study of OX40 agonist ivuxolimab in advanced cancers. About the investigation overall: Ivuxolimab, which targeted the costimulatory receptor OX40 (CD134), was an agonistic, fully human IgG2 monoclonal antibody. Prior anti-PD-1, anti-PD-L1 or anti-CTLA-4 therapy was permitted, and checkpoint inhibitors had been received by 40% to 50% of dose-escalation patients. Peripheral TCRbeta sequencing was intended to test whether TCR sequence diversity was altered and clonal T-cell expansion was caused by ivuxolimab. Intravenous ivuxolimab was administered to patients every 2 weeks at six dose levels: 0.01, 0.1, 0.3, 1.5, 3 and 10 mg/kg. Of the roughly 51 patients in dose escalation, about 20 had hepatocellular carcinoma, roughly 15 had melanoma, 9 had renal cell carcinoma and 9 had head and neck cancer. In the dose-escalation cohort, 70% to 85% of patients were male, and the mean age was 60 years with a range of roughly 23 to 90. Partial responses occurred in three dose-escalation patients, of whom one had hepatocellular carcinoma and two had cutaneous melanoma. The paper covers the monotherapy dose-escalation part of the phase I ivuxolimab trial, which included N ≈ 50 patients. What the study reported, not specific to this receptor: After ivuxolimab, more expanded clones were found on average in CD8+ T cells than in CD4+ T cells. In the 0.1-3.0 mg/kg groups, partial responders had among the lowest normalized peripheral clonal expansion, particularly in CD8+ T cells. The antigen specificity of the clonally expanded peripheral T cells was not determined. Low levels of normalized T-cell clonal expansion were also shown by some nonresponding patients. Clonal expansion of both CD4+ and CD8+ blood T cells was observed from baseline to week 6 at doses 0.1 to 3.0 mg/kg.

Patients with a history of autoimmune disease or receiving systemic immunosuppression were excluded from the trial. In every dose cohort, peripheral blood was drawn for TCR sequencing at baseline, cycle 4 day 1, and cycle 7 day 1. Samples came from an open-label, multicenter, first-in-human phase I dose-escalation trial of ivuxolimab. Adults with locally advanced or metastatic melanoma, renal cell carcinoma, hepatocellular carcinoma or head and neck squamous cell carcinoma were enrolled in the trial. CD4+ and CD8+ T cells were sorted separately from peripheral blood before TCR sequencing. This receptor chain uses TRBV6-5 and TRBJ2-5, with the D call tentatively TRBD1 or TRBD2, each fitting 6 bases. This sequence was found in an adult with an advanced solid tumor such as melanoma, head and neck, liver or kidney cancer. The sample in question was CD4+ or CD8+ T cells sorted from blood, obtained in a trial of the OX40 agonist ivuxolimab. The DNA sequence reads TGTGCCAGCAGGACGGGGGCCCAAGAGACCCAGTACTTC. This sequence encodes CASRTGAQETQYF.